This T cell receptor (beta chain) was sequenced for a study of blood T cell repertoires in COVID-19. Study-wide context: T cells, B-cell-depleted T cells, or PBMCs supplied cDNA or gDNA.

Germline V CDR1 and CDR2: SGHNT, YYREEE (reference sequence). J was trimmed by 2 bases and V by 1 base; bases with no gene match: 2. This CDR3 spans 15 amino acids. In the study's own analysis: Reference gene primer amplification gave estimated nucleated cell counts. Clones were sequenced by immunoSEQ multiplex PCR, and TCRdb holds only the in-frame ones, with some missing. The DNA was the basis for D and trimming; V, J and clone size are from that table. The sample consists of 310,000 or so clones, around 86% of them appearing once. V and J are TRBV5-4 and TRBJ1-5; 8 nucleotides agree with TRBD1. Sequencing was done on a sample of peripheral blood. This clonotype was obtained from a man between 65 and 80 years old with acute or convalescent COVID-19. The CDR3 DNA reads TGTGCCAGCAGCTTGCAGGGGGCGGGCAATCAGCCCCAGCATTTT. It yields the protein CASSLQGAGNQPQHF. Filled out from reference TRBV5-4 and TRBJ1-5, the complete variable domain reads ETGVTQSPTHLIKTRGQQVTLRCSSQSGHNTVSWYQQALGQGPQFIFQYYREEENGRGNFPPRFSGLQFPNYSSELNVNALELDDSALYLCASSLQGAGNQPQHFGDGTRLSIL.